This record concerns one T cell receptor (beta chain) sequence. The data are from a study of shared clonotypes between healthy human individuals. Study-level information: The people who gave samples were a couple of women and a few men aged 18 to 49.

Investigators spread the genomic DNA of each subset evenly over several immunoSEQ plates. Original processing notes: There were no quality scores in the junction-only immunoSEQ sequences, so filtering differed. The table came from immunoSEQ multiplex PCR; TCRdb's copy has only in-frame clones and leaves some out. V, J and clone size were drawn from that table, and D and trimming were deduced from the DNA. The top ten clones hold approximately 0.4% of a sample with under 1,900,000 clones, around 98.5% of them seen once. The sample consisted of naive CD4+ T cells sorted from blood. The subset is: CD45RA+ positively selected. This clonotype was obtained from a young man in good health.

The CDR3 loop reads CASSMSRQYGYTF. CDR3 nucleotide sequence: TGTGCCAGTAGTATGAGTCGGCAGTACGGCTACACCTTC. V and J are TRBV19 and TRBJ1-2, with unresolved D. Germline V gene data show CDR1 as LNHDA and CDR2 as SQIVND (reference sequence). V was cut by 3 bases and J by 8 bases, with 13 bases left in between. The CDR3 sequence is 13 residues long.